These 26 T cell receptor beta chains were sequenced from one sample in a study of control samples from healthy donors and cancer patients. Here immunoSEQ multiplex PCR was the method, and the copy in TCRdb shows in-frame clones only, minus some. The sample yields under 450,000 clones, approximately 92% seen once. The sample comprised PBMCs. These receptors came from a man aged 40-50 years with head and neck cancer.

V is TRBV28 and J is TRBJ2-1, with D tentatively TRBD2 (6 bases). CDR1 and CDR2 from the germline V gene are MDHEN and SYDVKM. This CDR3 contains 14 residues. Deletions cut 6 bases from V and 4 bases from J, with 13 bases between. The CDR3: CASRRFRGYNEQFF. CDR3 sequence (DNA): TGTGCCAGCAGGCGCTTCCGGGGGTACAATGAGCAGTTCTTC.

The rearrangement links TRBV6-5 to TRBJ2-7; possible D gene TRBD2, 6 bases. Germline loops: CDR1 MNHEY, CDR2 SVGAGI. There are 14 residues in the CDR3. V gave up 7 bases and J gave up 5 bases, with 18 bases separating them. CDR3 DNA: TGTGCCAGCATCGCCCCAGGAGGGTTTAACGAGCAGTACTTC. Protein sequence: CASIAPGGFNEQYF.

The V call is TRBV7-2, the J call TRBJ2-3; 11 bases are shared with TRBD2. Per the germline V gene, CDR1 is SGHTA and CDR2 is FQGNSA. The CDR3 loop spans 16 amino acids. The V and J ends lost 4 bases and 4 bases, in that order; junction bases with no gene match: 7. The CDR3 loop is CASSSLAGGGPDTQYF. The CDR3 region has the DNA TGTGCCAGCAGCTCCCTAGCGGGAGGAGGGCCAGATACGCAGTATTTT.

The genes are TRBV18 and TRBJ2-3; D perhaps matches TRBD1 (6 bases). There are 16 residues in the CDR3. Trimming pared 3 bases from V and 0 bases from J, leaving 13 bases between. Per the germline V gene, CDR1 is KGHSH and CDR2 is LQKENI. The CDR3 sequence is CASSPPQGRSTDTQYF. CDR3 nucleotides: TGTGCCAGCTCACCCCCTCAGGGGCGCAGCACAGATACGCAGTATTTT.

The rearrangement joins TRBV6-6 to TRBJ1-1, with a possible D match to TRBD1 (5 bases). Germline CDR1 reads MNHNY; CDR2 reads SVGAGI (reference sequence). This CDR3 is 13 amino acids long. The ends were cut back, 10 bases at V and 0 bases at J, with 12 bases in the middle. CDR3 nucleotides: TGTGCCAACCGTCGGGGCATGAACACTGAAGCTTTCTTT. Protein: CANRRGMNTEAFF.

This clone was picked up one time. The sample has other DNA sequences that encode this CDR3 too. The chain carries TRBV5-4 and TRBJ2-7, with D possibly being TRBD2 (5 bases). This CDR3 is built from 13 residues. V dropped 0 bases and J dropped 3 bases, with 7 bases sitting between them. Germline CDR1 and CDR2: SGHNT and YYREEE (reference sequence). This chain's CDR3 is CASSLVGSYEQYF. The CDR3 nucleotides are TGTGCCAGCAGCTTGGTAGGGAGCTACGAGCAGTACTTC.

About this clone: Different DNA sequences within this sample yield the same CDR3. The chain has TRBV9 and TRBJ1-1, with D tentatively TRBD1 (6 bases). V lost 5 bases and J lost 1, with 12 bases in between. CDR1 is SGDLS and CDR2 is YYNGEE in the germline V gene. The CDR3 is 14 amino acids. In DNA form, the CDR3 reads TGTGCCAGCAGTCCCCGAGGGGGGAACACTGAAGCTTTCTTT. Translation gives CASSPRGGNTEAFF.

This clone was recorded only once. For the CDR3, the DNA is TGTGCCAGCAGCCTTGCGGCAGGAACTAATGAAAAACTGTTTTTT. Amino acid sequence: CASSLAAGTNEKLFF. V is TRBV11-2 and J is TRBJ1-4; no clear D gene. Trimming removed 5 bases from V and 1 base from J, with 11 bases in between. The CDR3 is made up of 15 amino acids. CDR1 is SGHAT, CDR2 FQNNGV, per germline.

The chain carries TRBV28 and TRBJ1-2; D unresolved. The CDR3 spans 12 residues. Germline CDR1 reads MDHEN; CDR2 reads SYDVKM. V lost 8 bases to trimming and J lost 2 bases, with 9 bases between them. CDR3 nucleotide sequence: TGTGCCAGCTCGGGCGGAAACTATGGCTACACCTTC. Translated: CASSGGNYGYTF.

The CDR3 DNA sequence: TGTGCCAGCAGTGCACAGGCGGGGGGGCTAGATGAGCAGTTCTTC. Amino acids: CASSAQAGGLDEQFF. The J gene is TRBJ2-1, the V gene TRBV25-1; TRBD2 matches at 9 bases. Trimming cost V 4 bases and J 8 bases; bases outside gene matches: 9. The germline V gene has CDR1 MGHDK and CDR2 SYGVNS. CDR3 length equals 15 residues. Full variable domain (remainder filled in from reference TRBV25-1 and TRBJ2-1): EADIYQTPRYLVIGTGKKITLECSQTMGHDKMYWYQQDPGMELHLIHYSYGVNSTEKGDLSSESTVSRIRTEHFPLTLESARPSHTSQYLCASSAQAGGLDEQFFGPGTRLTVL.

The chain combines TRBV9 with TRBJ2-3, with 9 nucleotides matching TRBD2. Per the germline V gene, CDR1 is SGDLS and CDR2 is YYNGEE. V dropped 0 bases and J dropped 4; count of bases not matched to a gene: 6. The length of the CDR3 is 16 residues. CDR3 residues: CASSVVGGGASDTQYF. The CDR3 DNA reads TGTGCCAGCAGCGTAGTAGGCGGGGGGGCCTCAGATACGCAGTATTTT.

This chain connects TRBV28 to TRBJ2-7, with 8 bases aligning to TRBD1. Germline V gene data show CDR1 as MDHEN and CDR2 as SYDVKM. V shed 6 bases and J 1 base; nucleotides not matched to a gene: 11. The CDR3 runs to 16 residues. The CDR3 loop reads CASSSTFGTGSYEQYF. CDR3 nucleotides: TGTGCCAGCAGCTCGACCTTCGGGACAGGATCCTACGAGCAGTACTTC.

The chain has TRBV7-3 and TRBJ2-5, with TRBD1 identical over 7 bases. Per the germline V gene, CDR1 is SGHTA and CDR2 is FQGTGA. The J segment lost 0 bases and the V segment lost 5 bases, leaving 6 bases of the junction unmatched. The CDR3 loop spans 15 amino acids. CDR3 in DNA: TGTGCCAGCAGCCCCGGGACAGATTACCAAGAGACCCAGTACTTC. Its translation is CASSPGTDYQETQYF. Full variable domain (missing parts from reference TRBV7-3 and TRBJ2-5): GAGVSQTPSNKVTEKGKYVELRCDPISGHTALYWYRQSLGQGPEFLIYFQGTGAADDSGLPNDRFFAVRPEGSVSTLKIQRTERGDSAVYLCASSPGTDYQETQYFGPGTRLLVL.

The rearrangement links TRBV7-3 to TRBJ2-5; TRBD1 agrees at 10 bases. The V gene end was trimmed by 4 bases and the J gene end by 5 bases; junction bases not matched to a gene: 4. This CDR3 is built from 14 residues. The germline gives CDR1 SGHTA, CDR2 FQGTGA. CDR3 region: CASSSSGQGETQYF. The CDR3 nucleotides are TGTGCCAGCAGCTCCTCGGGACAGGGGGAGACCCAGTACTTC.

The chain couples TRBV7-8 to TRBJ2-1, with D perhaps matching TRBD1 or TRBD2 (6 bases each). Germline CDR1 reads SGHVS; CDR2 reads FQNEAQ. V was cut by 1 base and J by 4 bases, with 11 bases left in between. The CDR3 loop spans 15 amino acids. CDR3 nucleotide sequence: TGTGCCAGCAGCTTAGGGGGGGCGGTATACAATGAGCAGTTCTTC. It codes for CASSLGGAVYNEQFF.

This clone occurred once. The V gene is TRBV14, the J gene TRBJ2-2, with D possibly being TRBD1 (6 bases). CDR1 is SGHDN and CDR2 is FVKESK in the germline V gene. The length of the CDR3 is 20 residues. The V gene lost 3 bases and the J gene lost 5 bases, with 28 bases spanning the gap. The CDR3, as DNA: TGTGCCAGCAGCCAGATCGTCGTGACAGGATTTCCTTTAGGGACCGGGGAGCTGTTTTTT. Translating gives CASSQIVVTGFPLGTGELFF.

The CDR3 is CASSQEWADMNTEAFF. The DNA of the CDR3 is TGTGCCAGCAGCCAAGAATGGGCAGATATGAACACTGAAGCTTTCTTT. V is TRBV14 and J is TRBJ1-1; the D is unclear. The CDR3 has 16 amino acids. V was cut by 0 bases and J by 0 bases, with 11 bases left in between. The V gene's germline CDR1 is SGHDN and CDR2 FVKESK. Full variable domain (outside the CDR3, taken from reference TRBV14 and TRBJ1-1): EAGVTQFPSHSVIEKGQTVTLRCDPISGHDNLYWYRRVMGKEIKFLLHFVKESKQDESGMPNNRFLAERTGGTYSTLKVQPAELEDSGVYFCASSQEWADMNTEAFFGQGTRLTVV.

The genes are TRBV25-1 and TRBJ2-3, with D tentatively TRBD1 (5 bases). The CDR3 consists of 15 residues. Deletions cut 6 bases from V and 1 base from J, with 14 bases between. In germline, CDR1 is MGHDK, CDR2 SYGVNS. In DNA, the CDR3 is TGTGCCAGCAGCTGGGGCACTGGCGGCACAGATACGCAGTATTTT. Translating gives CASSWGTGGTDTQYF.

Here the CDR3 DNA reads TGTGCCAGCAGTTTTGGGGTTTCTAACTATGGCTACACCTTC. Translated: CASSFGVSNYGYTF. V usage is TRBV27 and J usage is TRBJ1-2; D not certain. The germline V and J ends were trimmed by 3 bases and 0 bases, with 8 bases remaining between them. This CDR3 has 14 amino acids. Germline CDR1 is MNHEY and CDR2 is SMNVEV (reference sequence).

The rearrangement uses TRBV7-3 and TRBJ2-4; possibly TRBD1 for D (6 bases). CDR1 is SGHTA and CDR2 is FQGTGA in the germline V gene. Trimming cost V 4 bases and J 4 bases, with 14 bases left between them. The CDR3 has 15 residues. In DNA form, the CDR3 reads TGTGCCAGCAGCTGGGGACATACAGAAAAAAACATTCAGTACTTC. Translated: CASSWGHTEKNIQYF.

The rearrangement links TRBV15 to TRBJ2-5; 11 nucleotides match TRBD2. Germline V lookup: CDR1 LNHNV, CDR2 YYDKDF (reference sequence). The V gene end was trimmed by 0 bases and the J gene end by 7 bases; junction bases not matched to a gene: 4. This CDR3 has 15 residues. The CDR3, as DNA: TGTGCCACCAGCAGAGATCCTAGCGGGGGGCGGACCCAGTACTTC. Its protein is CATSRDPSGGRTQYF.

This sequence joins TRBV28 and TRBJ1-5, with unresolved D. The V end was cut by 8 bases, the J end by 0 bases, with 17 bases between. The CDR3 runs to 16 residues. Looked up from germline, CDR1 is MDHEN and CDR2 is SYDVKM. The CDR3 region has the DNA TGTGCCAGCCTACCAAGTAAGGGCCCTAGCAATCAGCCCCAGCATTTT. Protein product: CASLPSKGPSNQPQHF.

The CDR3 DNA follows: TGTGCCAGCAGCCAAGAAGGACCCACGGTGCAGTACTTC. This codes for CASSQEGPTVQYF. This rearrangement joins TRBV4-2 to TRBJ2-7; D is ambiguous. The CDR3 is 13 amino acids. Germline loops: CDR1 LGHNA, CDR2 YNFKEQ. V lost 0 bases and J lost 9, with 12 bases in between.

The V gene is TRBV6-6, the J gene TRBJ1-5; 8 positions match TRBD1. This CDR3 has 13 amino acids. Losses at the gene ends were 8 bases for V and 5 bases for J; bases not matched to a gene: 5. The germline CDR1 and CDR2 sequences are MNHNY and SVGAGI (reference sequence). The CDR3 DNA is TGTGCCAGCCTCCAGGGGGCCCATCAGCCCCAGCATTTT. This gives the protein CASLQGAHQPQHF.

The table lists this clone with a count of one. The V and J genes are TRBV9 and TRBJ2-2; TRBD1 might be the D (5 bases). The CDR3 extends over 17 amino acids. Germline values: CDR1 SGDLS, CDR2 YYNGEE. Trimming removed 3 bases from V and 4 bases from J, with 19 bases in between. CDR3 region: CASSGPLTRQITGELFF. CDR3 DNA sequence: TGTGCCAGCAGCGGGCCCCTAACCCGACAGATCACCGGGGAGCTGTTTTTT.

V and J are TRBV19 and TRBJ1-4, with 7 bases aligning to TRBD1. V lost 5 bases to trimming and J lost 7 bases; unmatched junction nucleotides: 7. The CDR3 consists of 14 residues. CDR1 LNHDA and CDR2 SQIVND come from the germline V gene (reference sequence). The CDR3 sequence is CASSVGQFSEKLFF. The CDR3 coding sequence is TGTGCCAGTAGTGTGGGACAGTTTTCTGAAAAACTGTTTTTT.